This TCR beta chain was found in a study of HIV-infected patients and healthy controls. TCRdb passed the 5' RACE reads through MiXCR, listing each CDR3 protein once. Here the sample spans roughly 70,000 distinct CDR3 sequences, roughly a sixth being singletons. The CDR3 consists of 12 residues. Trimming left V 5 bases short and J 4 bases short, with 6 bases between. Germline CDR1 MNHNY, CDR2 SVGAGI (reference sequence). The sequencing input was CD4+ T cells from blood. The sequence was obtained from a human donor in good health. The chain couples TRBV6-6 to TRBJ1-5; D remains ambiguous. This chain's CDR3 is CASSTGNQPQHF. CDR3 bases: TGTGCCAGCAGTACTGGGAATCAGCCCCAGCATTTT.